Many counts were recorded for the clone carrying this TCR beta chain. The sample originates from a study of T cell repertoires in cytomegalovirus infection. For the study at large: From public TCR beta signatures came an indication of both CMV infection and matching HLA type.

TCRdb re-called the reads through MiXCR, storing one row per CDR3 protein. This table holds about 400,000 distinct CDR3 sequences, over 15% found once. V was pared by 5 bases and J by 1 base, with 2 bases between. This CDR3 region has 11 residues. The receptor comes from a human donor in good health (CMV status not recorded). Some clones in this sample may be carry-over from other donors' samples. Sequencing was done on a sample of PBMCs. The genes are TRBV12-3 or TRBV12-4 and TRBJ1-2; D is unclear. The CDR3 sequence: CASSRNYGYTF. The CDR3 nucleotides are TGTGCCAGCAGTCGTAACTATGGCTACACCTTC.